The entry that follows covers one T cell receptor (beta chain) sequence. The V gene's germline CDR1 is SNHLY and CDR2 FYNNEI. This CDR3 has 13 amino acids. V lost 2 bases and J lost 7; bases outside the gene matches: 4. This sample was included in a study of blood T cell repertoires in COVID-19. The overall study: T cells, B-cell-depleted T cells, or PBMCs provided the cDNA or gDNA that served as material.

As handled by the study authors: Reference gene primer amplification gave estimated nucleated cell counts. The protocol was immunoSEQ multiplex PCR, while the TCRdb copy is restricted to in-frame clones and leaves out a portion. V, J and clone size are taken as reported in that table, and D and trimming were inferred from the DNA itself. Of 310,000 or so clones in the sample, around 87% were seen once. This rearrangement joins TRBV2 to TRBJ1-2; TRBD1 agrees at 7 bases. What was sequenced was peripheral blood. The source is a man between 65 and 79 years old with acute or convalescent COVID-19. The CDR3 here is CASSEMRTGGYTF. DNA for the CDR3: TGTGCCAGCAGTGAAATGCGGACAGGTGGCTACACCTTC.